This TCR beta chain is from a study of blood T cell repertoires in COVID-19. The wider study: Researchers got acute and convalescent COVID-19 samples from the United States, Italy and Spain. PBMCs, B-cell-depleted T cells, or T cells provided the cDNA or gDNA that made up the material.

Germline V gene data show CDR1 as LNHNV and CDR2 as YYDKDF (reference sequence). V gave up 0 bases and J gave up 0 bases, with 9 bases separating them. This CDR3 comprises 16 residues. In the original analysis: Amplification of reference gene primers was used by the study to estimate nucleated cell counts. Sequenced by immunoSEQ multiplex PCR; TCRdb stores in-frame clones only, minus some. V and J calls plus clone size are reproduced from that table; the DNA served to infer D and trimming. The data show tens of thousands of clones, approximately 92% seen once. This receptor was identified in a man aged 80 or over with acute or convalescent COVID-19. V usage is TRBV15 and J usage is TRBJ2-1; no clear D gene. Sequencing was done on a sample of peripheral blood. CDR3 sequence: CATSRDPAVSYNEQFF. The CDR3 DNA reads TGTGCCACCAGCAGAGATCCCGCAGTCTCCTACAATGAGCAGTTCTTC.